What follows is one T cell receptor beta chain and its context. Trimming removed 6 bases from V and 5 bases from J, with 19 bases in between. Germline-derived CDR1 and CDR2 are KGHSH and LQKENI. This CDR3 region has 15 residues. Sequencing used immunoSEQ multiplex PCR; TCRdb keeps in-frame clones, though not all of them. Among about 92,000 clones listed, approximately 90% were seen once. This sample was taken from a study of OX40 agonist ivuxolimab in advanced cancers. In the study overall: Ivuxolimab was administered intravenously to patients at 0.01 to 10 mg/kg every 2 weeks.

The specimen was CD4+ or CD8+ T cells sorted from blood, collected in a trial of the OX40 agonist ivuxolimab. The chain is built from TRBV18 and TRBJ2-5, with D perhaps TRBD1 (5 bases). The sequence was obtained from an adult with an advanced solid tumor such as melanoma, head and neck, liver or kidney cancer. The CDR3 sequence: CASSRSQGNYETQYF. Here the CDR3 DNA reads TGTGCCAGCTCTCGTTCGCAGGGAAATTACGAGACCCAGTACTTC.